These 14 T cell receptor beta chains originate from one sample sequenced in a study of blood T cell repertoires in COVID-19 (dated by TCRdb to 2019 to 2021). Receptor libraries were prepared by the immunoSEQ multiplex PCR assay. The source is immuneACCESS, and TCRdb retained only in-frame sequences with V and J called. Part of the clones is not carried over; for the studies checked, unresolved V genes explain less than half of this, and the remainder is unexplained. This sample gives 90,000 to 100,000 clones in total; approximately 88% of them show up just once. The top ten constitute 4.5% to 6.5% of the sample. What was sequenced was peripheral blood. Receptors originate from a man aged 55 to 70 with COVID-19, enrolled during active disease.

The chain links TRBV5-1 to TRBJ2-7, with 10 bases identical to TRBD1. In germline, CDR1 is SGHRS, CDR2 YFSETQ. This CDR3 has 14 residues. Trimming cost V 6 bases and J 5 bases; bases outside gene matches: 8. The CDR3, as DNA: TGCGCCAGCACCGCGGACAGGGGGTTCGACGAGCAGTACTTC. It codes for CASTADRGFDEQYF.

The chain uses TRBV3-1 (or the pseudogene TRBV3-2) and TRBJ2-1; TRBD2 is a possible D gene (5 bases). Trimming cost V 4 bases and J 10 bases, with 11 bases left between them. The germline gives CDR1 LGHDT, CDR2 YNNKEL (reference sequence). The CDR3 totals 12 residues. The CDR3 here is CASSPFSGEQFF. CDR3 coding DNA: TGTGCCAGCAGCCCCTTCTCGGGAGAGCAGTTCTTC.

The chain has TRBV3-1 (or the pseudogene TRBV3-2) and TRBJ2-5; TRBD2 agrees at 9 bases. CDR1 is LGHDT, CDR2 YNNKEL, per germline (reference sequence). This CDR3 contains 16 residues. The junction had 5 bases not matched to a gene; V was cut back by 0 bases and J by 3 bases. The CDR3: CASSQDWREGKETQYF. CDR3 in DNA: TGTGCCAGCAGCCAAGATTGGCGGGAGGGGAAAGAGACCCAGTACTTC.

The gene calls are TRBV30 and TRBJ1-4; 10 nucleotides align to TRBD1. Trimming took 4 bases from V and 4 from J; bases not matched to a gene: 6. Germline-derived CDR1 and CDR2 are GTSNPN and SVGIG (reference sequence). This CDR3 spans 15 amino acids. The CDR3 spells CAWNPGQGFNEKLFF. CDR3 nucleotide sequence: TGTGCCTGGAACCCGGGACAGGGGTTTAATGAAAAACTGTTTTTT.

This rearrangement joins TRBV2 to TRBJ1-4; TRBD1 matches 7 bases. Germline values: CDR1 SNHLY, CDR2 FYNNEI. The CDR3 runs to 14 residues. Unmatched junction bases numbered 11, after V lost 6 bases and J lost 10 bases. CDR3 in amino acids: CASSTLGTAGKLFF. In DNA form, the CDR3 reads TGTGCCAGCAGCACACTTGGGACAGCCGGAAAACTGTTTTTT.

The chain couples TRBV5-1 to TRBJ1-3; 8 nucleotides align to TRBD1. The CDR3 is 16 amino acids. V shed 2 bases and J 2 bases; nucleotides not matched to a gene: 6. The germline V gene encodes CDR1 SGHRS and CDR2 YFSETQ. Here the CDR3 reads CASSLYDRGAGNTIYF. DNA of the CDR3: TGCGCCAGCAGCTTATACGACAGGGGAGCTGGAAACACCATATATTTT.

This chain connects TRBV19 to TRBJ1-1; TRBD1 aligns across 9 bases. The CDR3 spans 14 residues. Germline trimming cut 5 bases from V and 5 bases from J; bases unmatched to any gene: 6. In germline, CDR1 is LNHDA, CDR2 SQIVND (reference sequence). The CDR3 region is CASSDRGLGTEAFF. The CDR3, as DNA: TGTGCCAGTAGTGACAGGGGGTTGGGGACTGAAGCTTTCTTT.

This rearrangement joins TRBV3-1 (or the pseudogene TRBV3-2) to TRBJ2-1; TRBD2 agrees at 13 bases. CDR3 size: 19 residues. V was pared by 4 bases and J by 8 bases, with 17 bases of the junction left unmatched. Germline values: CDR1 LGHDT, CDR2 YNNKEL (reference sequence). Here the CDR3 DNA reads TGTGCCAGCAGCCCGAGAGGGGGAGGACTAGCGGGAGTCTCGGATGAGCAGTTCTTC. Translation gives CASSPRGGGLAGVSDEQFF.

The J gene is TRBJ2-7, the V gene TRBV2, with no clear D. The CDR3 has 13 amino acids. With 7 bases removed from V and 3 bases from J, the gap between germline ends came to 13 bases. Germline V gene sequence: CDR1 SNHLY, CDR2 FYNNEI. The chain's CDR3 is CASTSTDLYEQYF. DNA for the CDR3: TGTGCCAGCACCTCAACAGACCTCTACGAGCAGTACTTC.

The chain is built from TRBV7-2 and TRBJ2-3, with 11 positions matching TRBD2. V trimming: 5 bases; J trimming: 6 bases; junction bases outside the gene matches: 4. The CDR3 has 14 amino acids. Germline V gives CDR1 SGHTA, CDR2 FQGNSA. CDR3 sequence: CASSTASGRDTQYF. CDR3 DNA sequence: TGTGCCAGCAGCACGGCTAGCGGGAGGGATACGCAGTATTTT.

The V and J genes are TRBV11-2 and TRBJ2-3; 8 nucleotides line up with TRBD2. The length of the CDR3 is 16 residues. The trim removed 5 bases at V and 0 bases at J, leaving 7 bases unmatched. Germline assignment: CDR1 SGHAT and CDR2 FQNNGV. CDR3 protein: CASSLLAGLSTDTQYF. CDR3 DNA sequence: TGTGCCAGCAGCCTATTAGCGGGGCTTAGCACAGATACGCAGTATTTT. The full variable domain, its missing parts supplied by reference TRBV11-2 and TRBJ2-3, is EAGVAQSPRYKIIEKRQSVAFWCNPISGHATLYWYQQILGQGPKLLIQFQNNGVVDDSQLPKDRFSAERLKGVDSTLKIQPAKLEDSAVYLCASSLLAGLSTDTQYFGPGTRLTVL.

The chain joins TRBV10-2 to TRBJ2-5, with D possibly matching TRBD2 (6 bases). Germline lookup yields CDR1 WSHSY and CDR2 SAAADI. Trimming shortened V by 10 bases and J by 8 bases, and 17 bases separated the two germline ends. The CDR3 has 12 amino acids. The CDR3: CATIGTAPTQYF. The CDR3 coding sequence is TGCGCCACCATCGGGACTGCCCCAACCCAGTACTTC.

The chain has TRBV6-5 and TRBJ1-1; no firm D call. CDR1 and CDR2 from the germline V gene are MNHEY and SVGAGI. This CDR3 is 12 amino acids long. Trimming left V 6 bases short and J 5 bases short, with 10 bases between. In DNA, the CDR3 is TGTGCCAGCAGGAGGATTGAGACTGAAGCTTTCTTT. Amino acids: CASRRIETEAFF.

This clone was counted a single time. The gene calls are TRBV11-3 and TRBJ2-1; D possibly corresponds to TRBD2 (6 bases). The CDR3 extends over 13 amino acids. From germline, CDR1 is SGHNT and CDR2 YENEEA. Trimming stripped 6 bases from V and 5 bases from J, with 11 bases between. This chain's CDR3 is CASSRGTNNEQFF. CDR3 nucleotides: TGTGCCAGCAGTCGCGGGACCAACAATGAGCAGTTCTTC.